This TCR beta chain appears in the sequencing data of a study of blood T cell repertoires in COVID-19. For the study at large: Sources were T cells, B-cell-depleted T cells, or PBMCs; the material itself was cDNA or gDNA.

Original processing methods: Reference gene primers were amplified, and this amplification served to estimate nucleated cell counts. Repertoires were generated with immunoSEQ multiplex PCR, while TCRdb's copy carries only in-frame clones and drops some. The V and J calls and clone size come from that table; D and trimming were worked out from the DNA. The sample includes some 210,000 clones, 84% seen only once; the top ten take 5.1%. After removal of 6 bases from V and 4 bases from J, the junction contained 6 bases not matched to a gene. The CDR3 covers 14 residues. Germline CDR1 SGHNT, CDR2 YYREEE (reference sequence).

V is TRBV5-4 and J is TRBJ2-7, with 11 positions matching TRBD1. The TCR was taken from a woman between 70 and 85 years old with active or convalescent COVID-19. What was sequenced was peripheral blood. The CDR3 is CASTRDRGSYEQYF. The CDR3 DNA sequence: TGTGCCAGCACCCGGGACAGGGGGAGTTACGAGCAGTACTTC.